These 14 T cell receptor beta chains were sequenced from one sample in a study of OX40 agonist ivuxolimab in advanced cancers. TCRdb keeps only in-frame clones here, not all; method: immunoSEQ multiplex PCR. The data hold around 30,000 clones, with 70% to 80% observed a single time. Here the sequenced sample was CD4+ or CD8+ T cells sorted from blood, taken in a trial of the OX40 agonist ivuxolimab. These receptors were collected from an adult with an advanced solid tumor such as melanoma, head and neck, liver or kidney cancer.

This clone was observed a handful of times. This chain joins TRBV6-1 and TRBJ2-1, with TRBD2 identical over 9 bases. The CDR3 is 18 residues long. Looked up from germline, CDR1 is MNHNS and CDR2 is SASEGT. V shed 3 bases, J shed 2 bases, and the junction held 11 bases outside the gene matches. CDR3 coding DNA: TGTGCCAGCAGTGATATAGCGGGGGCCCTAGAGACCTACAATGAGCAGTTCTTC. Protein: CASSDIAGALETYNEQFF.

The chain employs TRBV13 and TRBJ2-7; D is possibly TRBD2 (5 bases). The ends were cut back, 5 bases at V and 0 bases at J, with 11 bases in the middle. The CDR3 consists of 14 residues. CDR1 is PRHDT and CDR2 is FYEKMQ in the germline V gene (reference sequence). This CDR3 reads CASSPDSSSYEQYF. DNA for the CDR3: TGTGCCAGCAGCCCGGACTCTAGCTCCTACGAGCAGTACTTC.

CDR3 DNA sequence: TGTGCCAGCAGCTTTTCGGGCGGGGAGCTGTTTTTT. Translation: CASSFSGGELFF. V gene TRBV7-8 combines with J gene TRBJ2-2; unclear D gene. The V end was cut by 3 bases, the J end by 7 bases, with 6 bases between. Germline loops: CDR1 SGHVS, CDR2 FQNEAQ. CDR3 length equals 12 residues.

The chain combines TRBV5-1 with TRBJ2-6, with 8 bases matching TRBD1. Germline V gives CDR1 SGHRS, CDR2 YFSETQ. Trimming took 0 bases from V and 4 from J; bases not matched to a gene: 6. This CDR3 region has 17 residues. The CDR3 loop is CASSLVARGQGANVLTF. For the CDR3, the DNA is TGCGCCAGCAGCTTGGTTGCCAGGGGGCAAGGGGCCAACGTCCTGACTTTC.

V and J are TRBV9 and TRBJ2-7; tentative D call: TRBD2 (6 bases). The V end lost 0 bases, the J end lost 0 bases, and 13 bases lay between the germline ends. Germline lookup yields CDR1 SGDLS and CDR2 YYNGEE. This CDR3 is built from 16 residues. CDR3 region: CASSVGGAGNSYEQYF. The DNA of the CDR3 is TGTGCCAGCAGCGTAGGGGGTGCGGGGAACTCCTACGAGCAGTACTTC.

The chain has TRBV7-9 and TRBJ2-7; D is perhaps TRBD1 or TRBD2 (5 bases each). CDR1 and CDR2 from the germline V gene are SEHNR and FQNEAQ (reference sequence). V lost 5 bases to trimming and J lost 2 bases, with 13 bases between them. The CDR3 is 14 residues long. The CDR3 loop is CASSPARDPYEQYF. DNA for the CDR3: TGTGCCAGCAGCCCGGCCAGGGACCCCTACGAGCAGTACTTC.

CDR3 coding DNA: TGTGCCACCAGCACCGACTTCTCTGGAAACACCATATATTTT. It is translated as CATSTDFSGNTIYF. The rearrangement joins TRBV15 to TRBJ1-3; unclear D gene. This CDR3 has 14 amino acids. From germline, CDR1 is LNHNV and CDR2 YYDKDF (reference sequence). V was clipped by 4 bases and J by 0 bases, with 7 bases between them.

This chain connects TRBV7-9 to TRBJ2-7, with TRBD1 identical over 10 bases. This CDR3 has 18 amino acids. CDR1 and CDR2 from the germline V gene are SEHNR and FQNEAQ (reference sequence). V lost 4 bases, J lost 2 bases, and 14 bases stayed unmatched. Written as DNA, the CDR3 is TGTGCCAGCAGCTCCGAAACCCGGGGACAGGGGTACACCTACGAGCAGTACTTC. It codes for CASSSETRGQGYTYEQYF.

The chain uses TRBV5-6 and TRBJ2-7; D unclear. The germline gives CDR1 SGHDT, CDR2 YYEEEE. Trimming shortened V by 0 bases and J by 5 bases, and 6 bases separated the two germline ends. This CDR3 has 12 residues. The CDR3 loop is CASSLGLNEQYF. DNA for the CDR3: TGTGCCAGCAGCTTGGGGCTAAACGAGCAGTACTTC.

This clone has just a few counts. CDR3 sequence reads: CASSKGPQDSSGNTIYF. CDR3 bases: TGTGCCAGCAGCAAAGGACCGCAGGACAGCTCTGGAAACACCATATATTTT. This rearrangement joins TRBV21-1 to TRBJ1-3; the tabulated D call, TRBD1, remains unverified against the DNA. TRBV21-1 is a documented pseudogene. The CDR3 loop spans 17 amino acids.

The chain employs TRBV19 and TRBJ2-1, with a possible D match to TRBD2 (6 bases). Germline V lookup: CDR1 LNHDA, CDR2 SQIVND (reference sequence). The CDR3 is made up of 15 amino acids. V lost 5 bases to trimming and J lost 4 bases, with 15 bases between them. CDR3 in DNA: TGTGCCAGTAGTGAGGCGGGGTACGGGTACAATGAGCAGTTCTTC. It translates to CASSEAGYGYNEQFF.

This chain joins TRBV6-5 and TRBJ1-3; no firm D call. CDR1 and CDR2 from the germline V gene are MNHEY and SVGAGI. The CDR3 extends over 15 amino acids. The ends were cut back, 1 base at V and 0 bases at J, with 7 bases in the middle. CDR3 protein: CASSYFPSSGNTIYF. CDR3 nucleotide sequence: TGTGCCAGCAGTTACTTCCCAAGCTCTGGAAACACCATATATTTT.

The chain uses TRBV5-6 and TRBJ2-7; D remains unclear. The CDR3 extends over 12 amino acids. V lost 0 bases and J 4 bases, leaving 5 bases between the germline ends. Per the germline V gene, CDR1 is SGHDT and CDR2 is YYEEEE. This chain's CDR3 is CASSLVGYEQYF. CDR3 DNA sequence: TGTGCCAGCAGCTTGGTTGGGTACGAGCAGTACTTC.

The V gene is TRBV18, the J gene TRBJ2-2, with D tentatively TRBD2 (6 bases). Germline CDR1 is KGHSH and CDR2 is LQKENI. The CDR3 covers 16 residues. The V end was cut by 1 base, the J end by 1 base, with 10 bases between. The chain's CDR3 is CASSPLYGGNTGELFF. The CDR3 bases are TGTGCCAGCTCACCACTTTACGGGGGGAACACCGGGGAGCTGTTTTTT. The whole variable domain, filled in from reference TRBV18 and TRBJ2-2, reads NAGVMQNPRHLVRRRGQEARLRCSPMKGHSHVYWYRQLPEEGLKFMVYLQKENIIDESGMPKERFSAEFPKEGPSILRIQQVVRGDSAAYFCASSPLYGGNTGELFFGEGSRLTVL.